The 3 T cell receptor beta chains below were found in one sample sequenced in a study of cytomegalovirus exposure and HLA in healthy donors. 13 Jbeta primers and 60 Vbeta primers were used for the PCR. Sequenced by immunoSEQ multiplex PCR; TCRdb stores in-frame clones only, minus some. The data contain around 170,000 clones, roughly 85% of them singletons. The sequenced sample consisted of PBMCs. The origin of the receptors is a woman aged 35 to 49 in good health and CMV-seronegative.

The chain uses TRBV9 and TRBJ2-3, with 14 bases aligning to TRBD2. Germline V lookup: CDR1 SGDLS, CDR2 YYNGEE. V lost 3 bases and J lost 4; bases outside the gene matches: 1. CDR3 length equals 15 residues. The CDR3 DNA is TGTGCCAGCAGCGGACTAGCGGGAGGGCCAGATACGCAGTATTTT. It is translated as CASSGLAGGPDTQYF. Supplemented by reference TRBV9 and TRBJ2-3, the full variable domain reads DSGVTQTPKHLITATGQRVTLRCSPRSGDLSVYWYQQSLDQGLQFLIQYYNGEERAKGNILERFSAQQFPDLHSELNLSSLELGDSALYFCASSGLAGGPDTQYFGPGTRLTVL.

This sequence joins TRBV6-5 and TRBJ1-1; 8 bases align to TRBD1. The CDR3 length is 15 residues. J was trimmed by 0 bases and V by 6 bases; bases with no gene match: 6. Germline V gene lookup returns CDR1 MNHEY and CDR2 SVGAGI. Written as DNA, the CDR3 is TGTGCCAGCAGGGTCGACAGGGGCCTGAACACTGAAGCTTTCTTT. As protein: CASRVDRGLNTEAFF.

The genes are TRBV5-1 and TRBJ1-2; 8 bases are a match to TRBD1. The V and J ends lost 0 bases and 7 bases, in that order; junction bases with no gene match: 11. Per germline, CDR1 SGHRS and CDR2 YFSETQ. CDR3 length: 16 amino acids. DNA for the CDR3: TGCGCCAGCAGCTTGGTCTACGGGGGACAGGATGGTGGCTACACCTTC. Its translation is CASSLVYGGQDGGYTF.